The 24 T cell receptor beta chains presented below share a single source sample, sequenced in a study of blood T cell repertoires in COVID-19. TCRdb's table, derived via immunoSEQ multiplex PCR, lists solely in-frame clones and lacks some. This table holds around 330,000 clones, 70% to 90% found once. The sample comprised peripheral blood. These receptors originate from a woman aged 50 to 60 with active or convalescent COVID-19.

V and J are TRBV4-1 and TRBJ1-1; D may be TRBD1 (6 bases). V lost 5 bases and J lost 5, with 18 bases in between. The germline CDR1 and CDR2 sequences are MGHRA and YSYEKL. The CDR3 has 15 residues. The CDR3 loop reads CASSFSRQAGTEAFF. In nucleotides, the CDR3 is TGCGCCAGCAGCTTTAGCCGACAGGCGGGTACTGAAGCTTTCTTT.

The chain employs TRBV7-2 and TRBJ1-5; D perhaps matches TRBD1 (5 bases). CDR3 size: 13 residues. V was cut by 1 base and J by 7 bases, with 8 bases left in between. CDR1 is SGHTA, CDR2 FQGNSA, per germline. The CDR3 sequence: CASSLDAGQPQHF. The CDR3 DNA is TGTGCCAGCAGCTTAGACGCAGGGCAGCCCCAGCATTTT.

The chain employs TRBV9 and TRBJ2-1; 8 bases match TRBD2. V shed 2 bases and J 7 bases; nucleotides not matched to a gene: 8. This CDR3 comprises 15 residues. From germline, CDR1 is SGDLS and CDR2 YYNGEE. CDR3 coding DNA: TGTGCCAGCAGCGTCCCCCTCTCGGGAGGGAATGAGCAGTTCTTC. It translates to CASSVPLSGGNEQFF.

V usage is TRBV15 and J usage is TRBJ1-4; TRBD1 agrees at 8 bases. CDR1 is LNHNV, CDR2 YYDKDF, per germline (reference sequence). The V segment lost 4 bases and the J segment 0 bases; nucleotides outside the gene matches: 1. The CDR3 extends over 15 amino acids. CDR3 region: CATSKDRATNEKLFF. The CDR3, as DNA: TGTGCCACCAGCAAGGACAGGGCAACTAATGAAAAACTGTTTTTT.

The chain joins TRBV2 to TRBJ2-3; 9 bases are a match to TRBD1. Germline V gives CDR1 SNHLY, CDR2 FYNNEI. V lost 7 bases to trimming and J lost 1 base; unmatched junction nucleotides: 3. The CDR3 is 14 residues long. The CDR3 sequence: CASIRDRGTDTQYF. The CDR3 DNA sequence: TGTGCCAGCATCCGGGACAGGGGCACAGATACGCAGTATTTT.

This chain uses TRBV29-1 with TRBJ2-5; 9 positions agree with TRBD2. This CDR3 has 14 amino acids. J was trimmed by 2 bases and V by 7 bases; bases with no gene match: 8. The germline CDR1 and CDR2 sequences are SQVTM and ANQGSEA. CDR3 sequence: CSASGGRAQETQYF. The CDR3 DNA reads as TGCAGCGCCTCGGGCGGGAGGGCTCAAGAGACCCAGTACTTC.

The chain uses TRBV19 and TRBJ1-3, with D possibly matching TRBD1 (5 bases). Germline CDR1 reads LNHDA; CDR2 reads SQIVND (reference sequence). CDR3 length: 14 amino acids. V shed 7 bases and J shed 0 bases, with 10 bases lying between them. The CDR3 DNA sequence: TGTGCCAGTAACCAGGGTTCCTCTGGAAACACCATATATTTT. Amino acids: CASNQGSSGNTIYF.

Concerning this clone: This same CDR3 is encoded by further DNA sequences in the sample. The chain joins TRBV30 to TRBJ1-1, with TRBD1 as a possible D gene (5 bases). Germline V lookup: CDR1 GTSNPN, CDR2 SVGIG (reference sequence). The CDR3 is 11 residues long. V lost 5 bases and J 3 bases, leaving 7 bases between the germline ends. CDR3 region: CAWAGDTEAFF. The CDR3 DNA reads TGTGCCTGGGCGGGGGACACTGAAGCTTTCTTT.

V gene TRBV6-5 combines with J gene TRBJ1-3, with a weak D call TRBD1 (6 bases). V was cut by 6 bases and J by 0 bases, with 12 bases left in between. Germline V gene data show CDR1 as MNHEY and CDR2 as SVGAGI. The CDR3 is 15 amino acids. As DNA, the CDR3 is TGTGCCAGCAGCCCACAGGGTTCCTCTGGAAACACCATATATTTT. Protein: CASSPQGSSGNTIYF.

The table lists this clone with a count of one. J is TRBJ1-1 and V is TRBV4-2; 9 bases line up with TRBD1. CDR1 and CDR2 (germline): LGHNA, YNFKEQ. The CDR3 has 17 amino acids. Trimming removed 4 bases from V and 1 base from J; junction bases left unmatched: 10. The CDR3 DNA is TGTGCCAGCAGCCTATCCGCTGGACAGGGGCAGAACACTGAAGCTTTCTTT. Amino acids: CASSLSAGQGQNTEAFF.

The chain employs TRBV14 and TRBJ2-7, with 10 bases matching TRBD1. CDR1 and CDR2 (germline): SGHDN, FVKESK. Germline trimming cut 0 bases from V and 4 bases from J; bases unmatched to any gene: 9. CDR3 size: 17 residues. The CDR3 region has the DNA TGTGCCAGCAGCCAAGATTCGTATAGGACAGGGGGTTACGAGCAGTACTTC. This sequence encodes CASSQDSYRTGGYEQYF. The full variable domain, completed using reference TRBV14 and TRBJ2-7, is EAGVTQFPSHSVIEKGQTVTLRCDPISGHDNLYWYRRVMGKEIKFLLHFVKESKQDESGMPNNRFLAERTGGTYSTLKVQPAELEDSGVYFCASSQDSYRTGGYEQYFGPGTRLTVT.

This chain joins TRBV5-1 and TRBJ1-1, with D perhaps matching TRBD1 (5 bases). CDR1 is SGHRS and CDR2 is YFSETQ in the germline V gene. This CDR3 spans 16 amino acids. Trimming took off 0 bases at V and 4 bases at J, with 16 bases between the two ends. The CDR3 loop reads CASSLASGRVGTEAFF. The CDR3 coding sequence is TGCGCCAGCAGCTTGGCCTCGGGCAGGGTTGGCACTGAAGCTTTCTTT.

This clone has only a few counts. V gene TRBV6-2 or TRBV6-3 combines with J gene TRBJ2-7; maybe TRBD1 (6 bases). This CDR3 is built from 15 residues. Trimming removed 5 bases from V and 4 bases from J, with 18 bases in between. CDR1 is MNHEY and CDR2 is SVGEGT in the germline V gene. The CDR3 sequence: CASSKPSGARYEQYF. CDR3 DNA: TGTGCCAGCAGTAAACCGTCAGGGGCGCGGTACGAGCAGTACTTC.

The chain uses TRBV6-2 or TRBV6-3 and TRBJ2-7; 12 nucleotides agree with TRBD2. The germline gives CDR1 MNHEY, CDR2 SVGEGT. Unmatched junction bases numbered 0, after V lost 0 bases and J lost 0 bases. The CDR3 runs to 16 residues. The CDR3 protein is CASSYSTSGSSYEQYF. CDR3 nucleotides: TGTGCCAGCAGTTACTCGACTAGCGGGAGCTCCTACGAGCAGTACTTC.

The CDR3 nucleotides are TGTGCCAGCAGCTTTCCCGCAAACCGGTTTTCCCAGAAGGGACAGGGAGGGTCACCCCTCCACTTT. Its protein product is CASSFPANRFSQKGQGGSPLHF. The chain is built from TRBV7-8 and TRBJ1-6; 9 bases agree with TRBD1. The CDR3 length is 22 residues. CDR1 is SGHVS, CDR2 FQNEAQ, per germline. V lost 3 bases, J lost 10 bases, and 28 bases stayed unmatched.

The J gene is TRBJ2-3, the V gene TRBV19, with TRBD2 matching over 14 bases. CDR1 is LNHDA and CDR2 is SQIVND in the germline V gene (reference sequence). The J segment lost 10 bases and the V segment lost 5 bases, leaving 8 bases of the junction unmatched. The CDR3 runs 15 residues. The DNA of the CDR3 is TGTGCCAGTAGTGTGGGGACTAGCGGGAGTAGGGCGCAGTATTTT. The encoded protein is CASSVGTSGSRAQYF.

The chain couples TRBV4-2 to TRBJ2-2, with a possible D match to TRBD1 (5 bases). The V end was cut by 6 bases, the J end by 0 bases, with 11 bases between. CDR1 and CDR2 (germline): LGHNA, YNFKEQ. The CDR3 extends over 15 amino acids. CDR3 amino acids: CASRPQVSNTGELFF. The DNA of the CDR3 is TGTGCCAGCAGGCCACAGGTCTCGAACACCGGGGAGCTGTTTTTT.

This chain connects TRBV24-1 to TRBJ2-7, with 7 nucleotides matching TRBD2. V shed 4 bases and J 3 bases; nucleotides not matched to a gene: 2. CDR3 length: 13 residues. CDR1 and CDR2 (germline): KGHDR, SFDVKD. CDR3 residues: CATSEAGYYEQYF. The DNA for the CDR3 is TGTGCCACCAGTGAAGCGGGATACTACGAGCAGTACTTC.

The chain carries TRBV7-2 and TRBJ1-2; tentatively, D is TRBD1 (6 bases). Germline V gene sequence: CDR1 SGHTA, CDR2 FQGNSA. The CDR3 spans 15 residues. The germline V and J ends were trimmed by 1 base and 7 bases, with 16 bases remaining between them. The CDR3 nucleotides are TGTGCCAGCAGCTTAGACAGGGCCAGGGGTGGTGGCTACACCTTC. Its protein product is CASSLDRARGGGYTF.

The chain uses TRBV7-2 and TRBJ1-2; 8 positions agree with TRBD1. Germline V gene data show CDR1 as SGHTA and CDR2 as FQGNSA. This CDR3 has 15 amino acids. V lost 5 bases to trimming and J lost 1 base; unmatched junction nucleotides: 6. The CDR3 coding sequence is TGTGCCAGCAGCATCGGGACAGGCCTTAACTATGGCTACACCTTC. Its protein product is CASSIGTGLNYGYTF.

The table lists this clone with a count of one. The chain recombines TRBV27 with TRBJ1-5; TRBD1 is a possible D gene (6 bases). This CDR3 comprises 14 residues. CDR1 is MNHEY, CDR2 SMNVEV, per germline (reference sequence). Trimming cost V 5 bases and J 5 bases, with 13 bases left between them. This chain's CDR3 is CASSDQNRDQPQHF. The CDR3 DNA reads TGTGCCAGCAGTGACCAAAACAGGGATCAGCCCCAGCATTTT.

V gene TRBV7-9 combines with J gene TRBJ2-1, with TRBD2 matching over 7 bases. The CDR3 is made up of 17 amino acids. Germline V gene lookup returns CDR1 SEHNR and CDR2 FQNEAQ (reference sequence). V dropped 3 bases and J dropped 8; count of bases not matched to a gene: 16. This CDR3 is CASSFQRASGKRDEQFF. In DNA, the CDR3 is TGTGCCAGCAGCTTTCAACGGGCGAGCGGGAAGCGCGATGAGCAGTTCTTC.

The V gene is TRBV30, the J gene TRBJ1-1; TRBD1 might be the D (6 bases). The CDR3 spans 16 residues. Trimming took 5 bases from V and 1 from J, leaving 20 bases between them. CDR1 is GTSNPN, CDR2 SVGIG, per germline (reference sequence). The CDR3 DNA is TGTGCCTGGTCATTAGGGTGGGGGCGCGCGAACACTGAAGCTTTCTTT. This translates into CAWSLGWGRANTEAFF.

This chain joins TRBV5-1 and TRBJ1-1; D remains unclear. Between the trimmed V and J ends, which lost 6 bases and 3 bases, there was a span of 12 bases. Germline-derived CDR1 and CDR2 are SGHRS and YFSETQ. The length of the CDR3 is 13 residues. The CDR3 loop is CASTRFGDTEAFF. Written as DNA, the CDR3 is TGCGCCAGCACCCGGTTCGGGGACACTGAAGCTTTCTTT.